This T cell receptor beta chain stems from a study of graft-versus-host responses after intestinal transplantation. Overall study: Recipients across the board were started on anti-thymocyte globulin induction, then kept on tacrolimus and steroids for about three years. Study-level results: An association linked early post-transplant HvG declines with peak circulating GvH clone levels.

Germline assignment: CDR1 MGHDK and CDR2 SYGVNS. V was clipped by 3 bases and J by 2 bases, with 14 bases between them. This CDR3 is 17 amino acids long. TCRdb's table, derived via immunoSEQ multiplex PCR, lists solely in-frame clones and lacks some. The sample yields around 76,000 clones, approximately 96% seen once. Notes on this clone: Its antigen remains unknown.

The rearrangement joins TRBV25-1 to TRBJ2-6; TRBD1 is a possible D gene (6 bases). The specimen comprised unstimulated CD8+ T cells sorted from spleen or lymph node cells, sampled before intestinal transplant. The sequence came from a human donor who received an intestinal transplant. The CDR3 reads CASSDEEQGAGANVLTF. CDR3 nucleotide sequence: TGTGCCAGCAGTGACGAAGAACAGGGAGCTGGGGCCAACGTCCTGACTTTC.